The rows below give T cell receptor beta chains drawn from one sample of a study of blood T cells in healthy people across ages. TCRdb used MiXCR to reprocess the 5' RACE reads, holding one entry per CDR3 protein. The table lists approximately 810,000 distinct CDR3 sequences, around 34% of them singletons. The sample taken for sequencing was blood. The receptors here all came from a man aged 18-30 years in good health. Each CDR3 is given with its conserved first and last residue. D genes are given only for firm matches. Not every row has a clone size; where given, it reads once, few, many or a size class.

clone size: many
V gene: TRBV13
J gene: TRBJ2-1
D gene: -
CDR3 DNA: TGTGCCAGCAGCTTATGGAGGGCCATGAATGAGCAGTTCTTC
CDR3 protein: CASSLWRAMNEQFF

clone size: few
V gene: TRBV5-1
J gene: TRBJ2-3
D gene: -
CDR3 DNA: TGCGCCAGCAGCTGGGACTCGGATACGCAGTATTTT
CDR3 protein: CASSWDSDTQYF

clone size: -
V gene: TRBV7-9
J gene: TRBJ2-5
D gene: TRBD2
CDR3 DNA: TGTGCCAGCAGTCTTATACTAGCGGGGGCCGAAGTGCAGTACTTC
CDR3 protein: CASSLILAGAEVQYF

clone size: -
V gene: TRBV5-1
J gene: TRBJ2-1
D gene: TRBD2
CDR3 DNA: TGCGCCAGCAGCTTGGCCGGGACTAGCGGGGGGAATGAGCAGTTCTTC
CDR3 protein: CASSLAGTSGGNEQFF

clone size: few
V gene: TRBV5-1
J gene: TRBJ2-5
D gene: TRBD1
CDR3 DNA: TGCGCCAGCAGCTCGGACAGGGGATCAGAGACCCAGTACTTC
CDR3 protein: CASSSDRGSETQYF

clone size: many
V gene: TRBV2
J gene: TRBJ2-1
D gene: -
CDR3 DNA: TGTGCCAGCAGTGAAGTGGGTAATGAGCAGTTCTTC
CDR3 protein: CASSEVGNEQFF

clone size: -
V gene: TRBV5-5
J gene: TRBJ2-3
D gene: -
CDR3 DNA: TGTGCCAGCAGCTTGGCCGGGTCAGCTAGCACAGATACGCAGTATTTT
CDR3 protein: CASSLAGSASTDTQYF

clone size: many
V gene: TRBV5-1
J gene: TRBJ1-1
D gene: -
CDR3 DNA: TGCGCCAGCAGCTTGGCCGTTCGGGGTGGTCACACTGAAGCTTTCTTT
CDR3 protein: CASSLAVRGGHTEAFF

clone size: -
V gene: TRBV4-3
J gene: TRBJ2-2
D gene: -
CDR3 DNA: TGCGCCAGCAGCGGCGGGTCGGGGGTTGTTCTCACCGGGGAGCTGTTTTTT
CDR3 protein: CASSGGSGVVLTGELFF

clone size: -
V gene: TRBV7-9
J gene: TRBJ2-1
D gene: -
CDR3 DNA: TGTGCCAGCAGCTGGCAGGACTCGAACAATGAGCAGTTCTTC
CDR3 protein: CASSWQDSNNEQFF

clone size: few
V gene: TRBV5-1
J gene: TRBJ2-5
D gene: TRBD1
CDR3 DNA: TGCGCCAGCAGCTTGGTATTCGACAGGGCGGAGACCCAGTACTTC
CDR3 protein: CASSLVFDRAETQYF

clone size: -
V gene: TRBV20-1
J gene: TRBJ2-1
D gene: TRBD2
CDR3 DNA: TGCAGTGCTAGGGACTCCCAGCGGGGATCCTACAATGAGCAGTTCTTC
CDR3 protein: CSARDSQRGSYNEQFF

clone size: -
V gene: TRBV6-5
J gene: TRBJ2-3
D gene: TRBD2
CDR3 DNA: TGTGCCAGCAGTGAATGGACTAGCGGGGAAGATACGCAGTATTTT
CDR3 protein: CASSEWTSGEDTQYF

clone size: -
V gene: TRBV20-1
J gene: TRBJ2-1
D gene: -
CDR3 DNA: TGCAGTGCCCTGAGTGCCATCCCCAATGAGCAGTTCTTC
CDR3 protein: CSALSAIPNEQFF

clone size: -
V gene: TRBV6-2/TRBV6-3
J gene: TRBJ1-5
D gene: -
CDR3 DNA: TGTGCCAGCAGTGACGGAAACAATCAGCCCCAGCATTTT
CDR3 protein: CASSDGNNQPQHF

clone size: -
V gene: TRBV20-1
J gene: TRBJ2-5
D gene: -
CDR3 DNA: TGCAGTGCTGGTCACGGGGGCGACGGGGAGACCCAGTACTTC
CDR3 protein: CSAGHGGDGETQYF

clone size: few
V gene: TRBV12-3/TRBV12-4
J gene: TRBJ1-5
D gene: -
CDR3 DNA: TGTGCCAGCAGTCAAGGAACAGGGAAGGGAGAAAGCAATCAGCCCCAGCATTTT
CDR3 protein: CASSQGTGKGESNQPQHF

clone size: -
V gene: TRBV27
J gene: TRBJ2-1
D gene: -
CDR3 DNA: TGTGCCAGCAGTTTTAAACAGGGCAATGAGCAGTTCTTC
CDR3 protein: CASSFKQGNEQFF

clone size: -
V gene: TRBV2
J gene: TRBJ2-7
D gene: TRBD1
CDR3 DNA: TGTGCCAGCAGTGAATGGACAGGGGGCGACGAGCAGTACTTC
CDR3 protein: CASSEWTGGDEQYF

clone size: -
V gene: TRBV4-3
J gene: TRBJ2-1
D gene: TRBD1
CDR3 DNA: TGCGCCAGCAGCCAAGACACAGGGGCTCTTGGGTATGAGCAGTTCTTC
CDR3 protein: CASSQDTGALGYEQFF

clone size: many
V gene: TRBV7-3
J gene: TRBJ2-5
D gene: -
CDR3 DNA: TGTGCCAGCAGCTTATCCCCGGGAATCGAGACCCAGTACTTC
CDR3 protein: CASSLSPGIETQYF

clone size: few
V gene: TRBV7-6
J gene: TRBJ2-7
D gene: -
CDR3 DNA: TGTGCCAGCAGCTTGGAGAGCTCCTACAATGAGCAGTACTTC
CDR3 protein: CASSLESSYNEQYF

clone size: few
V gene: TRBV6-5
J gene: TRBJ1-5
D gene: TRBD1
CDR3 DNA: TGTGCCAGCAGTCAGGACAGGGGTTATCAGCCCCAGCATTTT
CDR3 protein: CASSQDRGYQPQHF

clone size: -
V gene: TRBV7-3
J gene: TRBJ2-3
D gene: -
CDR3 DNA: TGTGCCAGCAGCCCGAATAGGGGAGGACTGATGGATGCGCAGTATTTT
CDR3 protein: CASSPNRGGLMDAQYF

clone size: -
V gene: TRBV6-1
J gene: TRBJ2-3
D gene: -
CDR3 DNA: TGTGCCAGCCATGGGTTGGGCACAGGTACGCAGTATTTT
CDR3 protein: CASHGLGTGTQYF

clone size: many
V gene: TRBV5-1
J gene: TRBJ2-1
D gene: -
CDR3 DNA: TGCGCCAGCAGCTTCCCTGGGGCGGCGGTGAACAATGAGCAGTTCTTC
CDR3 protein: CASSFPGAAVNNEQFF

clone size: -
V gene: TRBV5-1
J gene: TRBJ2-7
D gene: TRBD1
CDR3 DNA: TGCGCCAGCAGCGATCCCGGACAGGGGGCTGTGGTGCAGTACTTC
CDR3 protein: CASSDPGQGAVVQYF

clone size: -
V gene: TRBV20-1
J gene: TRBJ1-1
D gene: -
CDR3 DNA: TGCAGTGCTCCTAATCAGAACACTGAAGCTTTCTTT
CDR3 protein: CSAPNQNTEAFF

clone size: -
V gene: TRBV10-3
J gene: TRBJ2-1
D gene: TRBD2
CDR3 DNA: TGTGCCACCCGGGGAGGGGCCTCCGAGCAGTTCTTC
CDR3 protein: CATRGGASEQFF

clone size: few
V gene: TRBV27
J gene: TRBJ2-7
D gene: TRBD1
CDR3 DNA: TGTGCCAGCAGTTTAGGCTCCCGGGACAGGGAGTACTTC
CDR3 protein: CASSLGSRDREYF

clone size: -
V gene: TRBV20-1
J gene: TRBJ2-7
D gene: -
CDR3 DNA: TGCAGTACTAGGTCGAAGATCTCCAGAGTCGACGAGCAGTACTTC
CDR3 protein: CSTRSKISRVDEQYF

clone size: few
V gene: TRBV4-1
J gene: TRBJ1-1
D gene: -
CDR3 DNA: TGCGCCAGCAGCCAAGACTCGGTGGGCACTGAAGCTTTCTTT
CDR3 protein: CASSQDSVGTEAFF

clone size: -
V gene: TRBV3-1
J gene: TRBJ1-6
D gene: TRBD1
CDR3 DNA: TGTGCCAGCAGCCAGGACAGGTCAAGTGGGGGACCCCTCCACTTT
CDR3 protein: CASSQDRSSGGPLHF

clone size: -
V gene: TRBV29-1
J gene: TRBJ1-3
D gene: -
CDR3 DNA: TGCAGCGTTCTAACGTCCGGTGGAAACACCATATATTTT
CDR3 protein: CSVLTSGGNTIYF

clone size: few
V gene: TRBV20-1
J gene: TRBJ1-2
D gene: -
CDR3 DNA: TGCAGTGCTAGAGGGGAAGGACAGCATGGCTACACCTTC
CDR3 protein: CSARGEGQHGYTF

clone size: few
V gene: TRBV5-5
J gene: TRBJ2-6
D gene: -
CDR3 DNA: TGTGCCAGCAGCCCTTCCAGCTTGATGGTACGGGACCTCTCTGGGGCCAACGTCCTGACTTTC
CDR3 protein: CASSPSSLMVRDLSGANVLTF

clone size: few
V gene: TRBV7-9
J gene: TRBJ2-1
D gene: -
CDR3 DNA: TGTGCCAGCAGCTCAGGGGCCCTTGGGGAGCAGTTCTTC
CDR3 protein: CASSSGALGEQFF

clone size: -
V gene: TRBV6-6
J gene: TRBJ2-3
D gene: TRBD2
CDR3 DNA: TGTGCCAGCACCCTGAGCGGGGGGCGTGGGAATACGCAGTATTTT
CDR3 protein: CASTLSGGRGNTQYF

clone size: -
V gene: TRBV7-2
J gene: TRBJ1-5
D gene: TRBD1
CDR3 DNA: TGTGCCAGCAGCCCGGGACAGACACAGCCCCAGCATTTT
CDR3 protein: CASSPGQTQPQHF

clone size: many
V gene: TRBV12-3/TRBV12-4
J gene: TRBJ2-4
D gene: TRBD1
CDR3 DNA: TGTGCCAGCAGCCCCGGGACAGCTGAAAACATTCAGTACTTC
CDR3 protein: CASSPGTAENIQYF